Below are 4 T cell receptor beta chains sequenced from a single sample in a study of T cell repertoires in cytomegalovirus infection. TCRdb recomputed calls from the reads with MiXCR, one row per CDR3 protein. The sample lists about 280,000 distinct CDR3 sequences, roughly a fifth occurring once. These TCRs are of unknown antigen specificity. The specimen was cultured PBMCs, collected from culture after CMV antigen stimulation. The receptors were gathered from a human donor in good health (CMV status not recorded). Some clones in this sample may be carry-over from other donors' samples.

This chain uses TRBV7-9 with TRBJ1-2; D not resolved. Germline assignment: CDR1 SEHNR and CDR2 FQNEAQ (reference sequence). The ends were cut back, 3 bases at V and 2 bases at J, with 13 bases in the middle. This CDR3 contains 15 residues. The CDR3: CASSFTGGSNYGYTF. The CDR3 DNA reads as TGTGCCAGCAGCTTCACGGGAGGGTCCAACTATGGCTACACCTTC.

In its sample, this clonotype was seen many times. This sequence joins TRBV7-2 and TRBJ1-2; 7 bases are a match to TRBD1. Germline V gives CDR1 SGHTA, CDR2 FQGNSA. This CDR3 is built from 12 residues. V dropped 3 bases and J dropped 8; count of bases not matched to a gene: 3. The CDR3 DNA sequence: TGTGCCAGCAGCTTCCAGGGGGACGGCTACACCTTC. It is translated as CASSFQGDGYTF.

The chain combines TRBV20-1 with TRBJ2-5; tentative D call: TRBD1 (5 bases). Germline CDR1 and CDR2: DFQATT and SNEGSKA (reference sequence). Trimming removed 5 bases from V and 3 bases from J, with 22 bases in between. This CDR3 is built from 16 residues. In nucleotides, the CDR3 is TGCAGTGCTGGAACTGACAGAATACTAAGAGAAGAGACCCAGTACTTC. It translates to CSAGTDRILREETQYF.

This clonotype was seen a few times. The rearrangement uses TRBV5-1 and TRBJ1-2; no clear D. Germline V gene lookup returns CDR1 SGHRS and CDR2 YFSETQ. This CDR3 is built from 15 residues. V was clipped by 4 bases and J by 7 bases, with 20 bases between them. The CDR3 sequence is CASSPGVASRSGYTF. The CDR3, as DNA: TGCGCCAGCAGCCCGGGAGTGGCCAGCAGAAGTGGCTACACCTTC. The full variable domain, with the rest looked up from reference TRBV5-1 and TRBJ1-2, is KAGVTQTPRYLIKTRGQQVTLSCSPISGHRSVSWYQQTPGQGLQFLFEYFSETQRNKGNFPGRFSGRQFSNSRSEMNVSTLELGDSALYLCASSPGVASRSGYTFGSGTRLTVV.